These 21 T cell receptor beta chains came from one sample sequenced in a study of blood T cell repertoires in COVID-19. Produced via immunoSEQ multiplex PCR; TCRdb's table is partial and in-frame only. This table has just over 150,000 clones, 70% to 85% appearing once. The sequencing input was peripheral blood. These receptors came from a woman between 40 and 55 years old with COVID-19, enrolled during active disease.

The chain couples TRBV6-5 to TRBJ1-4; maybe TRBD1 (6 bases). CDR1 is MNHEY, CDR2 SVGAGI, per germline. There are 15 residues in the CDR3. V was clipped by 5 bases and J by 5 bases, with 15 bases between them. The CDR3 spells CASSPQSGVNEKLFF. For the CDR3, the DNA is TGTGCCAGCAGTCCTCAGTCAGGGGTCAATGAAAAACTGTTTTTT.

CDR3 region: CAWSYSANQPQHF. For the CDR3, the DNA is TGTGCCTGGAGTTACTCCGCAAATCAGCCCCAGCATTTT. The chain couples TRBV30 to TRBJ1-5; D unclear. In germline, CDR1 is GTSNPN, CDR2 SVGIG (reference sequence). The CDR3 loop spans 13 amino acids. V was trimmed by 2 bases and J by 4 bases, leaving 9 bases between them.

The V gene is TRBV4-1, the J gene TRBJ1-4; 7 bases fit TRBD1. This CDR3 comprises 15 residues. CDR1 is MGHRA, CDR2 YSYEKL, per germline. The J segment lost 5 bases and the V segment lost 1 base, leaving 4 bases of the junction unmatched. Written as DNA, the CDR3 is TGCGCCAGCAGCCAAGGACAGGGCTCAAATGAAAAACTGTTTTTT. Translation gives CASSQGQGSNEKLFF.

There are a few counts of this clone. CDR3 loop: CASSTQGETQYF. CDR3 DNA sequence: TGCGCCAGCAGCACACAGGGCGAGACCCAGTACTTC. The rearrangement uses TRBV5-1 and TRBJ2-5; D is possibly TRBD1 (6 bases). V was clipped by 4 bases and J by 5 bases, with 9 bases between them. Germline CDR1 reads SGHRS; CDR2 reads YFSETQ. The CDR3 loop spans 12 amino acids. The entire variable domain, with the rest obtained from reference TRBV5-1 and TRBJ2-5, is as follows: KAGVTQTPRYLIKTRGQQVTLSCSPISGHRSVSWYQQTPGQGLQFLFEYFSETQRNKGNFPGRFSGRQFSNSRSEMNVSTLELGDSALYLCASSTQGETQYFGPGTRLLVL.

The rearrangement links TRBV14 to TRBJ2-1; D gene ambiguous. CDR3 size: 14 residues. Germline CDR1 is SGHDN and CDR2 is FVKESK. Trimming left V 6 bases short and J 5 bases short, with 14 bases between. In nucleotides, the CDR3 is TGTGCCAGCAGGCGTTCCCCTACAGACAATGAGCAGTTCTTC. Translated, it gives CASRRSPTDNEQFF.

The V call is TRBV5-1, the J call TRBJ2-7; 10 bases match TRBD1. Germline lookup yields CDR1 SGHRS and CDR2 YFSETQ. This CDR3 spans 15 amino acids. V was clipped by 2 bases and J by 3 bases; unmatched bases: 5. The CDR3 DNA sequence: TGCGCCAGCAGCTTATCGGGGACAGGGGTCTACGAGCAGTACTTC. Translation: CASSLSGTGVYEQYF.

This chain connects TRBV27 to TRBJ1-1; D is uncertain. Trimming shortened V by 4 bases and J by 5 bases, and 14 bases separated the two germline ends. Looked up from germline, CDR1 is MNHEY and CDR2 is SMNVEV (reference sequence). This CDR3 spans 14 amino acids. CDR3 DNA: TGTGCCAGCAGTTCCGGACTCAGAGGGACTGAAGCTTTCTTT. Translation: CASSSGLRGTEAFF.

The chain has TRBV5-4 and TRBJ2-7, with D unresolved. V was trimmed by 0 bases and J by 5 bases, leaving 12 bases between them. Germline V gene lookup returns CDR1 SGHNT and CDR2 YYREEE (reference sequence). The CDR3 contains 14 residues. The CDR3 loop is CASSLATAGDEQYF. The CDR3 DNA sequence: TGTGCCAGCAGCTTGGCAACAGCCGGCGACGAGCAGTACTTC.

In regard to this clone: One end of the junction is discordant with germline, which a read error may explain. V and J are TRBV29-1 and TRBJ1-6; TRBD1 aligns across 7 bases. The CDR3 covers 13 residues. Germline V gives CDR1 SQVTM, CDR2 ANQGSEA. In DNA form, the CDR3 reads TGCAGCGTTAAAGACAGGGCCGAATCACCCCTCCACTTT. Translation gives CSVKDRAESPLHF.

The gene calls are TRBV6-5 and TRBJ1-1; the D gene is possibly TRBD1 (6 bases). Germline values: CDR1 MNHEY, CDR2 SVGAGI. V was cut by 8 bases and J by 0 bases, with 10 bases left in between. CDR3 length: 13 residues. The CDR3 spells CASQGWMNTEAFF. The CDR3, as DNA: TGTGCCAGCCAGGGGTGGATGAACACTGAAGCTTTCTTT.

This chain connects TRBV4-1 to TRBJ2-5; 7 positions match TRBD1. Germline V CDR1 and CDR2: MGHRA, YSYEKL. This CDR3 is 14 amino acids long. V lost 3 bases, J lost 9 bases, and 10 bases stayed unmatched. The CDR3 protein is CASSQTGTRVAQYF. CDR3 DNA: TGCGCCAGCAGCCAGACAGGGACCCGGGTGGCCCAGTACTTC.

The chain couples TRBV27 to TRBJ1-5, with D possibly being TRBD1 (5 bases). The CDR3 extends over 14 amino acids. The V end lost 7 bases, the J end lost 3 bases, and 13 bases lay between the germline ends. The germline gives CDR1 MNHEY, CDR2 SMNVEV (reference sequence). This chain's CDR3 is CASKIRGPNQPQHF. CDR3 coding DNA: TGTGCCAGCAAAATAAGGGGCCCCAATCAGCCCCAGCATTTT.

The chain couples TRBV6-5 to TRBJ1-4, with D possibly TRBD1 on 5 matching bases. The CDR3 runs 12 residues. Germline values: CDR1 MNHEY, CDR2 SVGAGI. V was shortened by 4 bases and J by 11 bases, with 11 bases between the two germline ends. The CDR3: CASSFDRGKLFF. DNA of the CDR3: TGTGCCAGCAGTTTTGACCGGGGGAAACTGTTTTTT.

Note on this clone: Different DNA sequences within this sample yield the same CDR3. This chain uses TRBV5-6 with TRBJ1-1; maybe TRBD1 (5 bases). The germline CDR1 and CDR2 sequences are SGHDT and YYEEEE. The length of the CDR3 is 14 residues. V was trimmed by 0 bases and J by 1 base, leaving 7 bases between them. CDR3 coding DNA: TGTGCCAGCAGCTTGGGCAGGGAGAACACTGAAGCTTTCTTT. It translates to CASSLGRENTEAFF.

The rearrangement joins TRBV6-5 to TRBJ1-3; 8 bases are shared with TRBD1. With V trimmed by 6 bases and J by 0 bases, 4 bases remained unmatched. The V gene's germline CDR1 is MNHEY and CDR2 SVGAGI. The CDR3 length is 15 residues. The DNA of the CDR3 is TGTGCCAGCAGAACTGGGACAGGCTCTGGAAACACCATATATTTT. It encodes CASRTGTGSGNTIYF.

This chain connects TRBV2 to TRBJ1-3; D possibly corresponds to TRBD1 (5 bases). Germline CDR1 and CDR2: SNHLY and FYNNEI. CDR3 length: 17 amino acids. V shed 11 bases and J shed 0 bases, with 23 bases lying between them. CDR3 DNA: TGTGCCGTCTCCCCCGGGGGAGGGGCGTCCTCTGGAAACACCATATATTTT. Amino acid sequence: CAVSPGGGASSGNTIYF.

The chain recombines TRBV28 with TRBJ2-7, with TRBD1 identical over 8 bases. Germline CDR1 MDHEN, CDR2 SYDVKM. The CDR3 consists of 12 residues. V lost 8 bases and J lost 2; bases outside the gene matches: 2. The CDR3, as DNA: TGTGCCAGCCGACAGGGGACCTACGAGCAGTACTTC. This gives the protein CASRQGTYEQYF.

J is TRBJ2-4 and V is TRBV6-5; TRBD2 aligns across 9 bases. Per germline, CDR1 MNHEY and CDR2 SVGAGI. Trimming cost V 4 bases and J 8 bases; bases outside gene matches: 6. This CDR3 comprises 14 residues. This CDR3 is CASSSAGGRDIQYF. For the CDR3, the DNA is TGTGCCAGCAGTTCAGCTGGCGGGAGGGACATTCAGTACTTC.

The genes are TRBV10-3 and TRBJ2-1, with D perhaps matching TRBD1 (5 bases). CDR1 ENHRY and CDR2 SYGVKD come from the germline V gene. The CDR3 consists of 12 residues. Trimming took 4 bases from V and 10 from J, leaving 11 bases between them. The CDR3 region is CAISGGSEEQFF. The CDR3 DNA reads TGTGCCATCAGTGGGGGCAGTGAGGAGCAGTTCTTC.

This chain joins TRBV25-1 and TRBJ2-5, with a weak D call TRBD1 (6 bases). Trimming took 3 bases from V and 2 from J, leaving 16 bases between them. CDR3 length equals 16 residues. CDR1 is MGHDK, CDR2 SYGVNS, per germline. CDR3 sequence (DNA): TGTGCCAGCAGTGATTATGGACAGTTTTATCAAGAGACCCAGTACTTC. Residues: CASSDYGQFYQETQYF.

This sequence joins TRBV9 and TRBJ2-5, with 9 bases matching TRBD2. With 2 bases clipped from V and 4 bases from J, the junction kept 9 bases outside the gene matches. Germline V gene sequence: CDR1 SGDLS, CDR2 YYNGEE. The CDR3 runs 16 residues. The CDR3 nucleotides are TGTGCCAGCAGCGTCTCCCAAGTACTAGCGGGAGAGACCCAGTACTTC. It yields the protein CASSVSQVLAGETQYF.